This TCR beta chain was sequenced in a study of cytomegalovirus exposure and HLA in healthy donors. Study conclusions and caveats: Analyses of presence and absence presupposed an approximately uniform sequencing depth across donors.

Researchers ran the PCR with 60 Vbeta and 13 Jbeta primers. Repertoires were generated with immunoSEQ multiplex PCR, while TCRdb's copy carries only in-frame clones and drops some. The sample has 95,000 to 100,000 clones, under 80% seen once. This clone ranks as medium-sized. Its cognate antigen is unknown. The TCR originated in a man aged 40-49 years in good health and CMV-seronegative. The sequenced sample was PBMCs.

This CDR3 reads CASSGTGATTEAFF. In DNA, the CDR3 is TGTGCCAGCAGTGGGACAGGGGCAACCACTGAAGCTTTCTTT. The chain carries TRBV6-1 and TRBJ1-1, with 9 bases matching TRBD1. The CDR3 totals 14 residues. CDR1 and CDR2 (germline): MNHNS, SASEGT. The J segment lost 4 bases and the V segment lost 4 bases, leaving 4 bases of the junction unmatched.